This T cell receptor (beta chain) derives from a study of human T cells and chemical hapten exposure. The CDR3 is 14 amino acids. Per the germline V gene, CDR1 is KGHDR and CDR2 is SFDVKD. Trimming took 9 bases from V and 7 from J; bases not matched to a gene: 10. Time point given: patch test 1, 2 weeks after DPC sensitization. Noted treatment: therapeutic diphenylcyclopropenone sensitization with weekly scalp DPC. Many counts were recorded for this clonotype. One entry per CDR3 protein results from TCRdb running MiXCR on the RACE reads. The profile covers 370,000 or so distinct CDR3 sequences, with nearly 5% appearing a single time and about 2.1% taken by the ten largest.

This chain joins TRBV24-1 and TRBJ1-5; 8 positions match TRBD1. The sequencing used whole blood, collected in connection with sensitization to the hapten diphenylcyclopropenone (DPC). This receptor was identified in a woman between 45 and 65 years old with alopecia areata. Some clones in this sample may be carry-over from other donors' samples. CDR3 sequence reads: CATPTGGTRQPQHF. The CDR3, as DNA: TGTGCCACCCCAACAGGGGGGACAAGGCAGCCCCAGCATTTT.